This T cell receptor beta chain derives from a study of chronic HIV infection and antiretroviral therapy. TCRdb reprocessed the 5' RACE reads with MiXCR, giving one entry per CDR3 protein. The table lists some 43,000 distinct CDR3 sequences, about 20% of them singletons, with roughly 3% in the top ten. Germline V gene lookup returns CDR1 SQVTM and CDR2 ANQGSEA. The length of the CDR3 is 12 residues. V was pared by 3 bases and J by 1 base, with 6 bases between. The genes are TRBV29-1 and TRBJ1-1; D gene uncertain. Sequenced: peripheral blood. The source is an adult who had HIV and had not received antiretroviral therapy, or was an uninfected healthy control (not recorded which). CDR3 sequence (DNA): TGCAGCGTTGACCCCGCGAACACTGAAGCTTTCTTT. Protein: CSVDPANTEAFF. Supplemented by reference TRBV29-1 and TRBJ1-1, the full variable domain reads SAVISQKPSRDICQRGTSLTIQCQVDSQVTMMFWYRQQPGQSLTLIATANQGSEATYESGFVIDKFPISRPNLTFSTLTVSNMSPEDSSIYLCSVDPANTEAFFGQGTRLTVV.